The clone carrying this T cell receptor (beta chain) was seen repeatedly, ten times or more. Its matching antigen is unknown. The CDR3 length is 11 residues. Germline values: CDR1 DFQATT, CDR2 SNEGSKA (reference sequence). Between the trimmed V and J ends, which lost 3 bases and 5 bases, there was a span of 7 bases. This record comes from a study of identical twins. The study, taken as a whole, reports: Diverse VJ usage suggested most zero-insertion clonotypes were not invariant T cells.

TCRdb ran MiXCR on the 5' RACE reads and lists one entry per CDR3 protein. The sample yields fewer than 900,000 distinct CDR3 sequences, less than 25% seen once. The data were also submitted as part of a second study, on T cells expressing NK-cell markers. That work adds: Of eight sequenced donors, seven were HCMV-seropositive and one HCMV-seronegative. Leadership of the CD3+CD56-NKG2C+ fraction also belonged to these clonotypes in several donors.

The receptor was derived from a woman aged 18 to 35 in good health. The chain couples TRBV20-1 to TRBJ2-5; D unclear. The sample comprised PBMCs. CDR3 sequence reads: CSARIQETQYF. CDR3 DNA sequence: TGCAGTGCTAGGATTCAGGAGACCCAGTACTTC.